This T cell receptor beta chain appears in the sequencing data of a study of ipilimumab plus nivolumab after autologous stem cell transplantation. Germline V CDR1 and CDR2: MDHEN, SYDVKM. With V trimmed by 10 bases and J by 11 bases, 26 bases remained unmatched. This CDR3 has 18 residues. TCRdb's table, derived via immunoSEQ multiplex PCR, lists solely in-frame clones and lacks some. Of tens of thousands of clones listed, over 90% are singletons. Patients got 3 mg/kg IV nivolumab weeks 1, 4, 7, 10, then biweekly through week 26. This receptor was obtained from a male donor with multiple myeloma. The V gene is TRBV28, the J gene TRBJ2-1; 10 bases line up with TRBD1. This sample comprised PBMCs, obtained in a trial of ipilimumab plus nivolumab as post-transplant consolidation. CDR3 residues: CATSGDRGFAASHTKQFF. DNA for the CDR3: TGTGCCACCTCGGGGGACAGGGGTTTCGCAGCTAGTCATACGAAGCAGTTCTTC.